This TCR beta chain was found in a study of blood T cell repertoires in COVID-19 (TCRdb year 2020). Concerning the study at large: Collaborator samples came from the United States, Italy and Spain and covered acute and convalescent phases of COVID-19. Where available, HLA class I and class II types were taken from metadata supplied by the sample provider and were not determined by assay-based typing. The repertoires were made available in a free public database intended to serve as a resource for research on the immune response to SARS-CoV-2. The dataset comprised deeply sampled blood TCRbeta repertoires from subjects exposed to, actively infected with, or recovered from COVID-19. The material from the prospective study consisted of cDNA or gDNA derived from T cells, B-cell-depleted T cells, or PBMCs. Samples were obtained from the ongoing ImmuneRACE study (first 160 participants) and from about 1,300 subjects provided by 6 global collaborators. Nearly every sample came with metadata listing a de-identified subject ID, COVID-19 status, age in years and sex. Results and caveats for the whole study, not just this receptor: Clinical and demographic metadata were provided uncurated, with the amount varying by source and participant.

Whole blood was collected in K2EDTA tubes by collaborating institutions according to the institutions' own protocols. Collaborator samples were shipped for TCRbeta analysis as frozen whole blood, isolated PBMCs, or DNA extracted from either sample type. To note about this clone: Which antigen it targets is not known. One base away there is no much larger clone; base qualities are not given.

The CDR3 starts with the cysteine, ends with the phenylalanine, and has 14 residues. CDR3 DNA is the only sequence kept; it has 42 bases, read in frame from the first base. The CDR1 and CDR2 encoded by the germline V gene are MNHEY and SVGAGI. V is shortened by 6 bases, J by 4 bases, and the region joining them spans 12 bases. TCRbeta CDR3 regions were amplified from genomic DNA using the immunoSEQ Assay, a bias-controlled multiplex PCR. The original methods were these. Nucleated cell counts per sample were estimated from amplification of reference gene primers within the assay. To quantify the absolute abundance of each unique TCRbeta CDR3 rearrangement, sequence reads were collapsed and filtered. For each sample, productive Simpson clonality was calculated by taking the square root of Simpson's diversity index across productive rearrangements. Here the immuneACCESS table is served through TCRdb, limited to in-frame sequences with V and J called. Missing clones are a known gap in these copies; in checked studies unresolved V genes cover under half, and the rest lacks a known reason. That table is the source of V, J and clone size, and D and trimming were worked out from the DNA. The sample table holds more than 65,000 clones, of which roughly 80% were seen once. In total, the top ten clones hold 8.5% to 10% of the sample.

The sequencing input was peripheral blood. This receptor was obtained from a woman of 80 years or more with acute or convalescent COVID-19. The V gene is TRBV6-5 and the J gene is TRBJ2-2, and the D gene may be TRBD1, 6 bases matching. This receptor has the CDR3 CASRGTQFTGELFF. The nucleotide sequence reads TGTGCCAGCAGGGGGACACAATTCACCGGGGAGCTGTTTTTT.